These 15 T cell receptor beta chains were sequenced from one sample in a study of Graves' ophthalmopathy and Graves' hyperthyroidism. Scientists amplified the TCR beta CDR3 regions from RNA transcripts. RT-PCR was first run with HTBI primers, then multiplex PCR in a second round. TCRdb called the multiplex PCR reads again in MiXCR, with one record for every CDR3 protein. This table holds hundreds of thousands of distinct CDR3 sequences, approximately 40% found once. The specimen sequenced was peripheral blood. The receptors come from an adult man with Graves' ophthalmopathy.

In its sample, this clonotype was seen many times. The chain combines TRBV7-9 with TRBJ1-1, with TRBD1 as a possible D gene (6 bases). Germline V gene sequence: CDR1 SEHNR, CDR2 FQNEAQ (reference sequence). The V and J ends lost 5 bases and 11 bases respectively, with 18 bases between them. There are 13 residues in the CDR3. The CDR3 nucleotides read TGTGCCAGCAGCCGACCGGACAGTCCGTCGGCTTTCTTT. It encodes CASSRPDSPSAFF.

This CDR3 is CASTNVVRRTEAFF. The CDR3 nucleotides read TGTGCCAGCACCAACGTGGTCCGGCGCACTGAAGCTTTCTTT. The rearrangement uses TRBV10-3 and TRBJ1-1; D gene ambiguous. V was shortened by 10 bases and J by 4 bases, with 19 bases between the two germline ends. Germline V gene data show CDR1 as ENHRY and CDR2 as SYGVKD. This CDR3 is built from 14 residues.

The chain is built from TRBV2 and TRBJ2-7; possibly TRBD2 for D (6 bases). The CDR3 consists of 14 residues. Deletions cut 8 bases from V and 0 bases from J, with 14 bases between. Germline loops: CDR1 SNHLY, CDR2 FYNNEI. CDR3: CASDLGSGSYEQYF. The CDR3 DNA is TGTGCCAGCGATCTCGGGAGTGGCTCCTACGAGCAGTACTTC. The variable domain in full, with the rest retrieved from reference TRBV2 and TRBJ2-7, is EPEVTQTPSHQVTQMGQEVILRCVPISNHLYFYWYRQILGQKVEFLVSFYNNEISEKSEIFDDQFSVERPDGSNFTLKIRSTKLEDSAMYFCASDLGSGSYEQYFGPGTRLTVT.

As regards this clonotype: One end of the junction does not line up with germline, which may come from a read error. The J gene is TRBJ1-1, the V gene TRBV29-1, with TRBD1 as a possible D gene (6 bases). This CDR3 has 15 amino acids. Per germline, CDR1 SQVTM and CDR2 ANQGSEA. The CDR3: CSVCSQGSMNIEAFF. The CDR3 DNA sequence: TGCAGCGTCTGCTCCCAGGGGAGCATGAACATTGAAGCTTTCTTT.

Points on this clonotype: A much larger clone differs by one base, so this may be a read error. The V call is TRBV7-9, the J call TRBJ2-7; D is possibly TRBD1 or TRBD2 (5 bases each). Germline CDR1 reads SEHNR; CDR2 reads FQNEAQ (reference sequence). CDR3 size: 13 residues. V lost 5 bases and J 6 bases, leaving 14 bases between the germline ends. The CDR3: CASSPLQGVEQYF. In DNA form, the CDR3 reads TGTGCCAGCAGCCCCCTTCAGGGAGTCGAGCAGTACTTC.

The chain uses TRBV20-1 and TRBJ2-5, with 9 bases fitting TRBD1. This CDR3 region has 14 residues. Germline CDR1 is DFQATT and CDR2 is SNEGSKA (reference sequence). With V trimmed by 2 bases and J by 5 bases, 6 bases remained unmatched. The CDR3 nucleotides read TGCAGTGCTAGATCGGGACAGGGTATCGAGACCCAGTACTTC. This sequence encodes CSARSGQGIETQYF.

The chain is built from TRBV29-1 and TRBJ1-3, with D unclear. The length of the CDR3 is 12 residues. Germline values: CDR1 SQVTM, CDR2 ANQGSEA. V was clipped by 7 bases and J by 7 bases, with 14 bases between them. The CDR3 DNA reads TGCAGCGCCAAAGACACCGGCAACACCATATATTTT. Its translation: CSAKDTGNTIYF.

This clonotype was picked up a small number of times. The rearrangement links TRBV20-1 to TRBJ1-5; D uncertain. V was cut by 7 bases and J by 2 bases, with 9 bases left in between. The CDR3 runs to 12 residues. Per germline, CDR1 DFQATT and CDR2 SNEGSKA (reference sequence). The CDR3 coding sequence is TGCAGTGTCCTAGAGGGCAATCAGCCCCAGCATTTT. Residues: CSVLEGNQPQHF.

To note about this clonotype: Since a far larger clone is one base different, this is likely a read error. This chain joins TRBV2 and TRBJ1-2; a possible D gene is TRBD1 (5 bases). The CDR3 extends over 12 amino acids. Germline V CDR1 and CDR2: SNHLY, FYNNEI. V lost 6 bases, J lost 2 bases, and 7 bases lay in between. CDR3 nucleotide sequence: TGTGCCAGCAGGCGACAGAACTATGGCTACACCTTC. Translated: CASRRQNYGYTF.

This clonotype came up a few times. The genes are TRBV2 and TRBJ1-2; D not certain. V was shortened by 5 bases and J by 5 bases, with 12 bases between the two germline ends. In germline, CDR1 is SNHLY, CDR2 FYNNEI. This CDR3 has 13 amino acids. The CDR3 loop is CASSSRHGYGYTF. The CDR3 DNA reads TGTGCCAGCAGTTCCCGGCATGGATATGGCTACACCTTC. The whole variable domain, filled in from reference TRBV2 and TRBJ1-2, reads EPEVTQTPSHQVTQMGQEVILRCVPISNHLYFYWYRQILGQKVEFLVSFYNNEISEKSEIFDDQFSVERPDGSNFTLKIRSTKLEDSAMYFCASSSRHGYGYTFGSGTRLTVV.

The count of this clonotype is one. A read error is possible here, since a much larger clone lies one base away. V usage is TRBV14 and J usage is TRBJ2-5; unclear D gene. The CDR3 has 11 residues. Trimming shortened V by 4 bases and J by 14 bases, and 14 bases separated the two germline ends. Germline CDR1 reads SGHDN; CDR2 reads FVKESK. The CDR3 loop is CASSPDTVTYF. The CDR3 DNA reads as TGTGCCAGCAGCCCTGACACCGTCACTTACTTC.

The rearrangement joins TRBV11-1 to TRBJ1-2; a possible D gene is TRBD1 (5 bases). The CDR3 covers 12 residues. The V end lost 6 bases, the J end lost 8 bases, and 13 bases lay between the germline ends. Germline CDR1 and CDR2: SGHAT and FQDESV (reference sequence). The CDR3 DNA reads TGTGCCAGCAGTCTCCAGGGCATGGGCTACACCTTC. Protein product: CASSLQGMGYTF.

The gene calls are TRBV11-2 and TRBJ1-6; 9 bases align to TRBD1. The length of the CDR3 is 15 residues. V trimming: 3 bases; J trimming: 4 bases; junction bases outside the gene matches: 1. Germline CDR1 SGHAT, CDR2 FQNNGV. The CDR3 loop is CASSFGTGYNSPLHF. In DNA, the CDR3 is TGTGCCAGCAGCTTCGGGACAGGGTATAATTCACCCCTCCACTTT.

This clonotype was seen a single time. The genes are TRBV29-1 and TRBJ2-5, with D possibly being TRBD1 (5 bases). The germline gives CDR1 SQVTM, CDR2 ANQGSEA. The CDR3 extends over 14 amino acids. The DNA for the CDR3 is TGCAGGTTGGTCCGACAGCCCGACCAAGAGACCCAGTACTTC. Translated: CRLVRQPDQETQYF.

The chain carries TRBV9 and TRBJ2-7; TRBD1 matches 7 bases. Per germline, CDR1 SGDLS and CDR2 YYNGEE. The CDR3 has 16 residues. Trimming took 7 bases from V and 1 from J; bases not matched to a gene: 14. In nucleotides, the CDR3 is TGTGCCAGCTCACCGTCGGACAGGTCACCTTCCTACGAGCAGTACTTC. Translating it yields CASSPSDRSPSYEQYF.